These 12 T cell receptor beta chains originate from one sample sequenced in a study of CD8+ T cells in alopecia areata. TCR sequencing used cDNA made by reverse transcription of extracted RNA. The repertoire was sequenced with immunoSEQ multiplex PCR; TCRdb's copy has only in-frame clones and lacks some. The repertoire includes 150,000 or so clones, approximately 50% of them detected once, and roughly 6.8% sits in the top ten. Material for sequencing was CD4+ T cells sorted from blood. The receptors come from a human donor with alopecia areata.

The chain is built from TRBV5-1 and TRBJ2-1; D could derive from TRBD1 or TRBD2 (5 bases each). The germline gives CDR1 SGHRS, CDR2 YFSETQ. V was pared by 0 bases and J by 4 bases, with 8 bases between. The CDR3 is 14 residues long. The CDR3, as DNA: TGCGCCAGCAGCTTGGGGGACGGGTACAATGAGCAGTTCTTC. It encodes CASSLGDGYNEQFF.

This clone was seen a single time. This sequence joins TRBV5-4 and TRBJ1-1; D unresolved. Germline-derived CDR1 and CDR2 are SGHNT and YYREEE (reference sequence). The CDR3 consists of 13 residues. V shed 3 bases and J shed 4 bases, with 10 bases lying between them. Here the CDR3 reads CASSSRLATEAFF. In nucleotides, the CDR3 is TGTGCCAGCAGCTCCAGGTTGGCCACTGAAGCTTTCTTT.

The J gene is TRBJ1-5, the V gene TRBV10-3; TRBD1 might be the D (5 bases). Looked up from germline, CDR1 is ENHRY and CDR2 is SYGVKD. With 2 bases removed from V and 0 bases from J, the gap between germline ends came to 11 bases. The CDR3 is 16 amino acids. The CDR3 sequence is CAISEERGGSNQPQHF. The DNA for the CDR3 is TGTGCCATCAGTGAGGAACGGGGGGGTAGCAATCAGCCCCAGCATTTT.

The chain joins TRBV30 to TRBJ1-2, with TRBD1 matching over 9 bases. V gave up 3 bases and J gave up 5 bases; unmatched junction bases: 10. The CDR3 has 15 amino acids. Germline values: CDR1 GTSNPN, CDR2 SVGIG (reference sequence). The CDR3 loop reads CAWSRGQGGGYGYTF. CDR3 DNA: TGTGCCTGGAGCCGGGGACAGGGTGGTGGGTATGGCTACACCTTC.

The rearrangement links TRBV6-5 to TRBJ2-6; tentative D call: TRBD2 (6 bases). Trimming removed 0 bases at V and 0 bases at J, with 6 bases between. Per the germline V gene, CDR1 is MNHEY and CDR2 is SVGAGI. This CDR3 is built from 16 residues. The CDR3 sequence: CASSYSGGSGANVLTF. CDR3 DNA: TGTGCCAGCAGTTACTCCGGGGGCTCTGGGGCCAACGTCCTGACTTTC.

The chain joins TRBV9 to TRBJ2-1; weak D call: TRBD2 (6 bases). In germline, CDR1 is SGDLS, CDR2 YYNGEE. CDR3 size: 14 residues. V lost 4 bases and J lost 2, with 10 bases in between. The CDR3 DNA follows: TGTGCCAGCAGCCCCTCGGGAGCCTACAATGAGCAGTTCTTC. This sequence encodes CASSPSGAYNEQFF. Full variable domain (missing parts from reference TRBV9 and TRBJ2-1): DSGVTQTPKHLITATGQRVTLRCSPRSGDLSVYWYQQSLDQGLQFLIQYYNGEERAKGNILERFSAQQFPDLHSELNLSSLELGDSALYFCASSPSGAYNEQFFGPGTRLTVL.

This chain joins TRBV29-1 and TRBJ2-1; TRBD2 matches 11 bases. The CDR3 is 17 amino acids. The ends lost 7 bases at V and 4 bases at J; junction bases unmatched: 15. Looked up from germline, CDR1 is SQVTM and CDR2 is ANQGSEA. The CDR3: CSARRTSGPQRYNEQFF. In nucleotides, the CDR3 is TGCAGCGCCCGAAGGACTAGCGGGCCTCAGAGGTACAATGAGCAGTTCTTC.

V and J are TRBV18 and TRBJ2-5, with 7 bases fitting TRBD1. The J segment lost 5 bases and the V segment lost 5 bases, leaving 8 bases of the junction unmatched. Germline CDR1 KGHSH, CDR2 LQKENI. The CDR3 totals 14 residues. In DNA, the CDR3 is TGTGCCAGCTCAACAGGAAACAGGGGCGAGACCCAGTACTTC. Residues: CASSTGNRGETQYF.

The table lists this clone with a few counts. V and J are TRBV7-9 and TRBJ2-7, with unresolved D. Germline V gene data show CDR1 as SEHNR and CDR2 as FQNEAQ (reference sequence). CDR3 size: 14 residues. The ends were cut back, 0 bases at V and 2 bases at J, with 8 bases in the middle. The CDR3 is CASSLAATTYEQYF. The CDR3 bases are TGTGCCAGCAGCTTAGCCGCCACGACCTACGAGCAGTACTTC.

This clone has only a few counts. This chain joins TRBV7-3 and TRBJ1-1; D is undetermined. The CDR3 is made up of 14 amino acids. CDR1 is SGHTA, CDR2 FQGTGA, per germline. The germline V and J ends were trimmed by 4 bases and 3 bases, with 12 bases remaining between them. The CDR3 DNA reads as TGTGCCAGCAGCTCCACGAGGGAAGACACTGAAGCTTTCTTT. Its protein product is CASSSTREDTEAFF.

This chain connects TRBV4-1 to TRBJ2-7; D is perhaps TRBD1 (5 bases). CDR1 and CDR2 (germline): MGHRA, YSYEKL. With 3 bases removed from V and 6 bases from J, the gap between germline ends came to 9 bases. The CDR3 covers 12 residues. The DNA of the CDR3 is TGCGCCAGCAGCCATCCTCAGGGCGAGCAGTACTTC. As protein: CASSHPQGEQYF.

The rearrangement links TRBV11-1 to TRBJ2-1, with TRBD2 identical over 9 bases. V gave up 8 bases and J gave up 5 bases; unmatched junction bases: 22. The CDR3 has 19 amino acids. Looked up from germline, CDR1 is SGHAT and CDR2 is FQDESV (reference sequence). CDR3 in amino acids: CASVQAPLSLAGVNNEQFF. In nucleotides, the CDR3 is TGTGCCAGCGTCCAAGCCCCCCTATCTTTAGCGGGAGTGAACAATGAGCAGTTCTTC.